A single sample gave rise to the 21 T cell receptor beta chains below, sequenced in a study of T cell responses to AZD1222 COVID-19 vaccine. Sequenced by immunoSEQ multiplex PCR; TCRdb stores in-frame clones only, minus some. The repertoire holds about 160,000 clones, with 80% to 95% as singletons. The sample in question was peripheral blood, obtained 28 days after the second AZD1222 dose. These receptors were taken from an adult who received the AZD1222 COVID-19 vaccine.

V usage is TRBV30 and J usage is TRBJ1-2, with D maybe TRBD1 (5 bases). V gave up 3 bases and J gave up 7 bases, with 15 bases separating them. The CDR3 runs to 13 residues. Germline V gene sequence: CDR1 GTSNPN, CDR2 SVGIG (reference sequence). CDR3 region: CAWRDGTEGGYTF. DNA for the CDR3: TGTGCCTGGAGGGACGGGACGGAGGGTGGCTACACCTTC.

The chain links TRBV14 to TRBJ2-5, with D unresolved. CDR1 and CDR2 from the germline V gene are SGHDN and FVKESK. The CDR3 has 13 amino acids. Trimming left V 0 bases short and J 4 bases short, with 6 bases between. CDR3: CASSQDLLETQYF. CDR3 sequence (DNA): TGTGCCAGCAGCCAAGATCTTCTAGAGACCCAGTACTTC.

A few counts support this clone. The chain couples TRBV4-1 to TRBJ1-1, with 7 bases aligning to TRBD1. The CDR3 runs 17 residues. J was trimmed by 0 bases and V by 0 bases; bases with no gene match: 7. In germline, CDR1 is MGHRA, CDR2 YSYEKL. In DNA form, the CDR3 reads TGCGCCAGCAGCCAAGATATTCAGGGGGGGGTGAACACTGAAGCTTTCTTT. It translates to CASSQDIQGGVNTEAFF.

This chain joins TRBV5-1 and TRBJ2-7, with D unclear. CDR3 size: 14 residues. V was cut by 4 bases and J by 3 bases, with 14 bases left in between. Germline lookup yields CDR1 SGHRS and CDR2 YFSETQ. DNA for the CDR3: TGCGCCAGCAGCATCCAACCCGAAAGCTACGAGCAGTACTTC. Its protein is CASSIQPESYEQYF.

The J gene is TRBJ2-3, the V gene TRBV10-3, with TRBD2 matching 10 bases. CDR3 length equals 15 residues. Germline V gene data show CDR1 as ENHRY and CDR2 as SYGVKD. V was pared by 7 bases and J by 2 bases, with 6 bases of the junction left unmatched. The CDR3 loop reads CAITSLAGATDTQYF. The CDR3 region has the DNA TGTGCCATCACTTCGCTAGCGGGAGCCACAGATACGCAGTATTTT.

This clone was detected once. The chain is built from TRBV5-1 and TRBJ2-7; 9 bases map to TRBD1. From germline, CDR1 is SGHRS and CDR2 YFSETQ. There are 15 residues in the CDR3. Trimming took 4 bases from V and 4 from J; bases not matched to a gene: 9. The CDR3 coding sequence is TGCGCCAGCAGCAACGCTGACAGGGGGACTTACGAGCAGTACTTC. It codes for CASSNADRGTYEQYF.

The chain carries TRBV6-5 and TRBJ2-3, with D possibly being TRBD2 (5 bases). Germline V gene lookup returns CDR1 MNHEY and CDR2 SVGAGI. Trimming stripped 7 bases from V and 1 base from J, with 15 bases between. The CDR3 length is 15 residues. CDR3 nucleotides: TGTGCCAGCACCCTGGGGAGACTGGGCACAGATACGCAGTATTTT. Protein: CASTLGRLGTDTQYF.

Comment on this clone: Distinct nucleotide sequences in the sample also encode this CDR3. V gene TRBV12-3 or TRBV12-4 combines with J gene TRBJ1-2; possibly TRBD1 for D (6 bases). The V gene lost 5 bases and the J gene lost 4 bases, with 11 bases spanning the gap. The CDR3 covers 13 residues. The CDR3 region is CASSLTGSYGYTF. For the CDR3, the DNA is TGTGCCAGCAGTCTGACAGGCAGCTATGGCTACACCTTC.

V and J are TRBV4-2 and TRBJ1-6; the match to TRBD1 covers 9 bases. Germline V gives CDR1 LGHNA, CDR2 YNFKEQ. J was trimmed by 10 bases and V by 8 bases; bases with no gene match: 9. This CDR3 spans 14 amino acids. Here the CDR3 DNA reads TGTGCCAGCGGCAAAGACAGGGGGGGATCACCCCTCCACTTT. Encoded protein: CASGKDRGGSPLHF.

This chain uses TRBV3-1 (or the pseudogene TRBV3-2) with TRBJ2-7; D is possibly TRBD1 or TRBD2 (7 bases each). The germline CDR1 and CDR2 sequences are LGHDT and YNNKEL (reference sequence). V was pared by 4 bases and J by 0 bases, with 16 bases between. This CDR3 comprises 16 residues. Written as DNA, the CDR3 is TGTGCCAGCAGCCTTATAGGGGGCGGGAGCTCCTACGAGCAGTACTTC. It specifies CASSLIGGGSSYEQYF.

The V gene is TRBV19, the J gene TRBJ2-2; 8 bases line up with TRBD2. The V and J ends lost 2 bases and 4 bases, in that order; junction bases with no gene match: 15. The CDR3 covers 19 residues. Germline V gene lookup returns CDR1 LNHDA and CDR2 SQIVND (reference sequence). The CDR3 loop reads CASSINGAGAGTGTGELFF. The CDR3 bases are TGTGCCAGTAGTATAAATGGAGCGGGAGCCGGGACGGGCACCGGGGAGCTGTTTTTT.

The chain has TRBV4-2 and TRBJ1-6, with no clear D. Deletions cut 5 bases from V and 5 bases from J, with 13 bases between. This CDR3 is built from 15 residues. Germline CDR1 LGHNA, CDR2 YNFKEQ. CDR3 sequence (DNA): TGTGCCAGCAGCTACACGACGGGTAATAATTCACCCCTCCACTTT. Amino acid sequence: CASSYTTGNNSPLHF.

V usage is TRBV27 and J usage is TRBJ1-6, with no clear D. The V end lost 1 base, the J end lost 10 bases, and 14 bases lay between the germline ends. This CDR3 comprises 15 residues. Germline CDR1 and CDR2: MNHEY and SMNVEV (reference sequence). In DNA form, the CDR3 reads TGTGCCAGCAGTTTATTTCCGGGCAGAGGCTCACCCCTCCACTTT. This encodes CASSLFPGRGSPLHF.

V and J are TRBV10-3 and TRBJ2-7; 10 nucleotides line up with TRBD1. In germline, CDR1 is ENHRY, CDR2 SYGVKD. The CDR3 totals 13 residues. J lost 4 bases, V lost 7 bases, and 4 bases had no gene match. CDR3 amino acids: CAIKTGGMYEQYF. The CDR3 DNA is TGTGCCATCAAGACAGGGGGCATGTACGAGCAGTACTTC.

V and J are TRBV19 and TRBJ2-3; D gene unclear. V lost 7 bases and J 1 base, leaving 15 bases between the germline ends. The length of the CDR3 is 15 residues. The germline V gene has CDR1 LNHDA and CDR2 SQIVND (reference sequence). The CDR3 reads CASTTNPQGTDTQYF. Written as DNA, the CDR3 is TGTGCCAGTACCACGAACCCGCAGGGCACAGATACGCAGTATTTT.

The chain has TRBV14 and TRBJ1-2; D unresolved. V was clipped by 4 bases and J by 5 bases, with 11 bases between them. In germline, CDR1 is SGHDN, CDR2 FVKESK. The CDR3 covers 13 residues. As DNA, the CDR3 is TGTGCCAGCAGCCCCTGGAGGAAGTATGGCTACACCTTC. Amino acid sequence: CASSPWRKYGYTF.

This clone was counted only a few times. This chain joins TRBV27 and TRBJ2-1; a weak D match, TRBD2 (5 bases). Trimming left V 6 bases short and J 7 bases short, with 7 bases between. The germline V gene encodes CDR1 MNHEY and CDR2 SMNVEV (reference sequence). The CDR3 length is 11 residues. The CDR3 DNA sequence: TGTGCCAGCAGAGAGGGAAATGAGCAGTTCTTC. This encodes CASREGNEQFF.

This clone was picked up a small number of times. The rearrangement joins TRBV19 to TRBJ1-5, with D perhaps TRBD1 (5 bases). This CDR3 has 16 amino acids. CDR1 is LNHDA, CDR2 SQIVND, per germline (reference sequence). Trimming cost V 7 bases and J 0 bases, with 16 bases left between them. CDR3 sequence (DNA): TGTGCCAGTACCACATATGCAGGGCGTAGCAATCAGCCCCAGCATTTT. Encoded protein: CASTTYAGRSNQPQHF. Based on the CDR3 plus reference TRBV19 and TRBJ1-5, the full variable domain is DGGITQSPKYLFRKEGQNVTLSCEQNLNHDAMYWYRQDPGQGLRLIYYSQIVNDFQKGDIAEGYSVSREKKESFPLTVTSAQKNPTAFYLCASTTYAGRSNQPQHFGDGTRLSIL.

The chain is built from TRBV11-2 and TRBJ1-5; D is undetermined. Trimming pared 5 bases from V and 5 bases from J, leaving 10 bases between. The CDR3 spans 13 residues. CDR1 and CDR2 from the germline V gene are SGHAT and FQNNGV. The CDR3 DNA follows: TGTGCCAGCAGCGCCCGGACGGATCAGCCCCAGCATTTT. It is translated as CASSARTDQPQHF.

This chain connects TRBV19 to TRBJ1-2; D not resolved. In germline, CDR1 is LNHDA, CDR2 SQIVND (reference sequence). V lost 8 bases to trimming and J lost 2 bases, with 12 bases between them. This CDR3 contains 13 residues. CDR3 amino acids: CASSGRNNYGYTF. CDR3 bases: TGTGCCAGTTCCGGACGGAACAACTATGGCTACACCTTC.

The chain uses TRBV3-1 (or the pseudogene TRBV3-2) and TRBJ2-1; 9 bases are a match to TRBD2. Per germline, CDR1 LGHDT and CDR2 YNNKEL (reference sequence). This CDR3 is 16 amino acids long. V shed 4 bases, J shed 6 bases, and the junction held 10 bases outside the gene matches. In DNA form, the CDR3 reads TGTGCCAGCAGCCCCTACTTGGGGCGGGAGGGCAATGAGCAGTTCTTC. Encoded protein: CASSPYLGREGNEQFF.